Reported below is one T cell receptor (beta chain). This entry belongs to a study of blood T cell repertoires in COVID-19. As for the study in general: T cells, B-cell-depleted T cells, or PBMCs supplied cDNA or gDNA.

Methods used by the authors: Estimation of nucleated cell counts was performed using reference gene primer amplification. Sequencing used immunoSEQ multiplex PCR; TCRdb keeps in-frame clones, though not all of them. Clone size and V and J calls were adopted from that table, with D and trimming inferred from the DNA. The sample holds roughly 170,000 clones, over 80% seen once. Input material: PBMCs or T cells enriched from blood (not recorded which). The clonotype originates from a woman aged 50 to 65 who had recovered from COVID-19.

CDR3 amino acids: CASSPGQGAPYETQYF. The DNA for the CDR3 is TGCGCCAGCAGCCCAGGACAGGGGGCGCCTTATGAGACCCAGTACTTC. The V and J genes are TRBV4-3 and TRBJ2-5; TRBD1 matches 11 bases. CDR1 LGHNA and CDR2 YSLEER come from the germline V gene. This CDR3 region has 16 residues. With 4 bases clipped from V and 5 bases from J, the junction kept 9 bases outside the gene matches.